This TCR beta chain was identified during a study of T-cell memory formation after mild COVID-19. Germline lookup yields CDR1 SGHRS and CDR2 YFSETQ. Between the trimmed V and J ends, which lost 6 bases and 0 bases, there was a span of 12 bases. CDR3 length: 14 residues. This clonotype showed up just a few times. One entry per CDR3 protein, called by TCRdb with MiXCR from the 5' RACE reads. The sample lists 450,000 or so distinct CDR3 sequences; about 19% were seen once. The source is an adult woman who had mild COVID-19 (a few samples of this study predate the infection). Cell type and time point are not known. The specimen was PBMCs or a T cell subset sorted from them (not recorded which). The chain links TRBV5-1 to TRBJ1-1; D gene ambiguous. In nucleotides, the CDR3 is TGCGCCAGCACCGTAGACGGGATGAACACTGAAGCTTTCTTT. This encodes CASTVDGMNTEAFF.